The rows below give T cell receptor beta chains drawn from one sample of a study of T cells expressing NK-cell markers. TCRdb re-called the 5' RACE reads and shows each CDR3 protein once, DNA omitted. The specimen's table records 400,000 or so distinct CDR3 sequences. Sequenced: blood T cells: a sorted CD56 or NKG2C T cell subset, CD4+ or CD8+ T cells, or bulk PBMC T cells (not recorded which). The receptors were gathered from a woman in her forties or fifties in good health. Each CDR3 is given with its conserved first and last residue.

J | V | CDR3
TRBJ1-5 | TRBV6-6 | CASSPSGTYSNQPQHF
TRBJ2-2 | TRBV7-9 | CASSLGAALAATNTGELFF
TRBJ2-2 | TRBV7-6 | CASRSASGFIGELFF
TRBJ2-2 | TRBV19 | CASSIQGEVGELFF
TRBJ2-1 | TRBV11-2 | CASSSPRLARKEFF
TRBJ1-4 | TRBV11-2 | CASSLEYGGGEKLFF
TRBJ2-2 | TRBV24-1 | CATSDSTSGHLNTGELFF
TRBJ2-1 | TRBV5-1 | CASSALRGQGYNEQFF
TRBJ2-1 | TRBV12-3/TRBV12-4 | CASRRDGGLEQFF
TRBJ1-2 | TRBV12-3/TRBV12-4 | CASSLGRGIGYTF
TRBJ2-5 | TRBV3-1 | CASSQEGTDYVETQYF
TRBJ2-2 | TRBV29-1 | CSVVPGHSNTGELFF
TRBJ2-1 | TRBV6-1 | CAGTSGARGNEQFF
TRBJ1-1 | TRBV7-9 | CASSFGGDVMNTEAFF
TRBJ2-1 | TRBV11-2 | CASSLIRAALNEQFF
TRBJ1-4 | TRBV12-3/TRBV12-4 | CASSWGRTGQRLFF
TRBJ1-6 | TRBV21-1 | CASSRGRSPGGHNSPLHF
TRBJ2-1 | TRBV18 | CASSARGDNEQFF
TRBJ2-7 | TRBV20-1 | CSALWRGKGEQYF
TRBJ2-2 | TRBV6-1 | CASEGLVALLFF
TRBJ2-7 | TRBV3-1 | CASSPRGGLAGVEEQYF
TRBJ2-1 | TRBV7-9 | CASSPTWNEQLF
TRBJ2-7 | TRBV27 | CASSPDRGDLDEQYF
TRBJ2-1 | TRBV12-3/TRBV12-4 | CASSRRPYNEQFF
TRBJ2-3 | TRBV27 | CASSLDGGVGTDTQYF
TRBJ2-1 | TRBV3-1 | CASSSTPPDDNEQFF
TRBJ2-2 | TRBV24-1 | CATSRPGVTGELFF
TRBJ1-1 | TRBV10-3 | CAISEIGDRGQLGTEAFF
TRBJ1-1 | TRBV29-1 | CSVHDTSITEAFF
TRBJ1-4 | TRBV29-1 | CSVRDSNEKLFF
TRBJ1-2 | TRBV12-3/TRBV12-4 | CASSRDRAAYGYTF
TRBJ2-1 | TRBV20-1 | CSARDRASGWDEQFF